This T cell receptor beta chain was obtained from a study of CD8+ T cells in alopecia areata. The germline V gene has CDR1 MNHEY and CDR2 SVGAGI. The J segment lost 5 bases and the V segment lost 2 bases, leaving 1 base of the junction unmatched. CDR3 length: 14 residues. RNA extraction and reverse transcription yielded cDNA as sequencing template. The protocol was immunoSEQ multiplex PCR, while the TCRdb copy is restricted to in-frame clones and leaves out a portion. The sample consists of 200,000 or so clones, around three fifths of them appearing once. The V and J genes are TRBV6-5 and TRBJ1-4, with TRBD1 identical over 8 bases. The sequence was obtained from a human donor in good health. Sequencing input: CD8+ T cells sorted from blood. The CDR3 DNA reads as TGTGCCAGCAGTTACGCAGGGGGCAATGAAAAACTGTTTTTT. It translates to CASSYAGGNEKLFF.